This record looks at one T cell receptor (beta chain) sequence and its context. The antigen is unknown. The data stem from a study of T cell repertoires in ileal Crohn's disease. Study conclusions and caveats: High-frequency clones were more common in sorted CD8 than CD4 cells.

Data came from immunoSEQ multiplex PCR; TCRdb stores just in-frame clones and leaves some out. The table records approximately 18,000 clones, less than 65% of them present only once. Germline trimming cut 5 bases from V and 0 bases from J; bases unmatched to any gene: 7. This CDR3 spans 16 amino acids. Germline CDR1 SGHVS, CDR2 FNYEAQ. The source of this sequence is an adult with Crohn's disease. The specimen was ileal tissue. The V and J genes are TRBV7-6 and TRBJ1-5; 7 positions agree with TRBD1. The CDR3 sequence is CASSPGGLYSNQPQHF. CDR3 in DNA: TGTGCCAGCAGCCCAGGGGGATTGTATAGCAATCAGCCCCAGCATTTT.